One T cell receptor beta chain is described in this entry. The antigen remains undetermined. This specimen comes from a study of cytomegalovirus exposure and HLA in healthy donors. Study-wide results and caveats: Most of the CMV-associated TCR beta chains (in a later analysis) appeared to be HLA-restricted.

PCR amplification relied on 60 Vbeta primers (plus 13 Jbeta primers). TCRdb's table, derived via immunoSEQ multiplex PCR, lists solely in-frame clones and lacks some. Of approximately 150,000 clones in the sample, around 79% were seen once. The V gene lost 3 bases and the J gene lost 4 bases, with 10 bases spanning the gap. The V gene's germline CDR1 is MNHNS and CDR2 SASEGT. The CDR3 sequence is 14 residues long. Sequenced input: PBMCs. The rearrangement joins TRBV6-1 to TRBJ1-3; no firm D call. The sequence was collected from a woman aged 40 to 50 in good health and CMV-seropositive. The CDR3 loop is CASSDRGLGNTIYF. In DNA, the CDR3 is TGTGCCAGCAGTGACCGGGGTCTAGGAAACACCATATATTTT.